Listed below are T cell receptor beta chains from one sample, sequenced in a study of cytomegalovirus exposure and HLA in healthy donors. Method: immunoSEQ multiplex PCR; TCRdb's copy keeps in-frame clones and lacks some. The sample contains some 51,000 clones, 65% to 80% of which appear only once. The specimen was PBMCs. The origin of the receptors is a man in his forties or fifties in good health and CMV-seropositive. Each CDR3 is given with its conserved first and last residue. Each record gives: J gene, D gene, clone size, V gene, CDR3 DNA, CDR3 protein. The D gene is left open where the match is weak. Where a row states a size, it is once, few, many or the class of an expanded clone; other rows omit it.

>TRBJ2-5|NA|NA|TRBV5-1
TGCGCCAGCAGCTTGGCCCCAGGGGCAGAGACCCAGTACTTC
CASSLAPGAETQYF
>TRBJ1-3|NA|NA|TRBV5-3
TGTGCCAGAAAGGGGGGGGCTGGAAACACCATATATTTT
CARKGGAGNTIYF
>TRBJ2-6|NA|NA|TRBV6-5
TGTGCCAGCAGTTACTCTTCTTCTGGGGCCAACGTCCTGACTTTC
CASSYSSSGANVLTF
>TRBJ2-5|NA|NA|TRBV14
TGTGCCAGCAGTCAGGGGAGGGGGACCCAGTACTTC
CASSQGRGTQYF
>TRBJ2-5|NA|NA|TRBV5-1
TGCGCCAGCAGCTTTTATGGCGGCTCCCAAGAGACCCAGTACTTC
CASSFYGGSQETQYF
>TRBJ2-7|NA|NA|TRBV19
TGTGCCAGTAGTATGGGTCAGGGCTACGAGCAGTACTTC
CASSMGQGYEQYF
>TRBJ1-2|NA|NA|TRBV5-4
TGTGCCAGCAGTCTCCGGGGAGGGGGGGACTATGGCTACACCTTC
CASSLRGGGDYGYTF
>TRBJ1-1|TRBD1|NA|TRBV10-1
TGCGCCAGCAGTGAGATGGGACAGGGGGCCTCCGGGGCTTTCTTT
CASSEMGQGASGAFF
>TRBJ1-2|NA|NA|TRBV6-6
TGTGCCAGCAGTGGGAGGGGACACCGTACCTTC
CASSGRGHRTF
>TRBJ2-5|NA|NA|TRBV7-3
TGTGCCAGCAGCTTAACAGAAGGGGCTGGCGAGACCCAGTACTTC
CASSLTEGAGETQYF
>TRBJ1-2|NA|NA|TRBV19
TGTGCCAGTAGTATGGCAGGAGTACTAGCTAACTATGGCTACACCTTC
CASSMAGVLANYGYTF
>TRBJ1-6|TRBD1|NA|TRBV30
TGTGCCCACATGACAGGGCTTAATTCACCCCTCCACTTT
CAHMTGLNSPLHF
>TRBJ1-5|NA|NA|TRBV11-2
TGTGCCAGCAGCTTAGACAGGGTAGGGCGTCAGCCCCAGCATTTT
CASSLDRVGRQPQHF
>TRBJ2-7|NA|NA|TRBV27
TGTGCCAGCATCCAACTCGGACAGCCTCCCTACGAGCAGTACTTC
CASIQLGQPPYEQYF
>TRBJ2-7|NA|NA|TRBV27
TGTGCCAGCTATTCGCCCCAGACGGGCGAGCAGTACTTC
CASYSPQTGEQYF
>TRBJ1-1|TRBD1|NA|TRBV5-4
TGTGCCAGCAGCTTTGAGGGGGCAAAGGGGGACACTGAAGCTTTCTTT
CASSFEGAKGDTEAFF
>TRBJ2-2|NA|once|TRBV18
TGTGCCAGCTCACCACAGCGGGTAGTGGGACGGTACACCGGGGAGCTGTTTTTT
CASSPQRVVGRYTGELFF
>TRBJ2-5|TRBD2|NA|TRBV4-1
TGCGCCAGCAGCCCGACTAGCGGGGTTACGGAGACCCAGTACTTC
CASSPTSGVTETQYF
>TRBJ2-1|NA|NA|TRBV29-1
TGCAGCGTGTTAATTCGGAGGGGGGGGGACTACAATGAGCAGTTCTTC
CSVLIRRGGDYNEQFF
>TRBJ1-2|TRBD1|NA|TRBV29-1
TGCAGCGTACTACAGGGGCCTAGCTATGGCTACACCTTC
CSVLQGPSYGYTF
>TRBJ2-7|NA|few|TRBV27
TGTGCCAGCAGCCGCTCGGGATACTCCTACGAGCAGTACTTC
CASSRSGYSYEQYF
>TRBJ2-5|TRBD2|NA|TRBV9
TGTGCCAGCAGCGCCCGACTAGCGGGGGGGCGAGAGGAGACCCAGTACTTC
CASSARLAGGREETQYF
>TRBJ1-2|NA|NA|TRBV30
TGTGCCTGGAGTAAAGGGGCTAACTATGGCTACACCTTC
CAWSKGANYGYTF
>TRBJ1-6|NA|NA|TRBV9
TGTGCCAGCAGCGTAGTAGGGGCCAATTCACCCCTCCACTTT
CASSVVGANSPLHF
>TRBJ1-1|TRBD1|once|TRBV5-1
TGCGCCAGCAGCTTGGCTGGACAGGGGCAGAACACTGAAGCTTTCTTT
CASSLAGQGQNTEAFF
>TRBJ2-7|NA|NA|TRBV9
TGTGCCAGCAGCGGGGGGGTCCTCTCCTACGAGCAGTACTTC
CASSGGVLSYEQYF
>TRBJ2-7|NA|NA|TRBV7-2
TGTGCCAGCAGCTTAGGTCCTAGCGAATACGAGCAGTACTTC
CASSLGPSEYEQYF
>TRBJ2-5|TRBD2|NA|TRBV19
TGTGCCAGTAGTCTCGCGGGGGGACGTAGAGAGACCCAGTACTTC
CASSLAGGRRETQYF
>TRBJ2-3|TRBD1|NA|TRBV25-1
TGTGCCAGCAGTCATGAGGGGGCGAAGGATACGCAGTATTTT
CASSHEGAKDTQYF
>TRBJ1-1|NA|NA|TRBV14
TGTGCCAGCAGTAAAATCGGGACTGAAGCTTTCTTT
CASSKIGTEAFF
>TRBJ2-7|TRBD1|NA|TRBV5-1
TGCGCCAGCACCTTGACCGGACAGGGGTTAAGCTACGAGCAGTACTTC
CASTLTGQGLSYEQYF
>TRBJ1-2|NA|NA|TRBV6-5
TGTGCCAGCAGTAACCGGGACAATTATGGCTACACCTTC
CASSNRDNYGYTF
>TRBJ2-1|TRBD1|NA|TRBV6-1
TGTGCCAGCATTCTCCGGGACAGGGGCGATGAGCAGTTCTTC
CASILRDRGDEQFF